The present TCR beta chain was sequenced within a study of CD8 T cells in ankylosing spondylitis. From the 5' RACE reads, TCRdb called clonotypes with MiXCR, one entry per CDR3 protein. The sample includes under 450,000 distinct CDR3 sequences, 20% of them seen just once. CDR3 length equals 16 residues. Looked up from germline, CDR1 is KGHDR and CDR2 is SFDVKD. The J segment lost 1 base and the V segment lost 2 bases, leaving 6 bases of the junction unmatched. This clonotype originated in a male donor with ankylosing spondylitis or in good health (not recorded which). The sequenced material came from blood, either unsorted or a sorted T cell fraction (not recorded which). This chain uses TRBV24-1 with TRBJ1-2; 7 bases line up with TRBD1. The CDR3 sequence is CATSDSRTGDNYGYTF. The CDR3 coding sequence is TGTGCCACCAGTGATTCAAGGACAGGTGATAACTATGGCTACACCTTC.